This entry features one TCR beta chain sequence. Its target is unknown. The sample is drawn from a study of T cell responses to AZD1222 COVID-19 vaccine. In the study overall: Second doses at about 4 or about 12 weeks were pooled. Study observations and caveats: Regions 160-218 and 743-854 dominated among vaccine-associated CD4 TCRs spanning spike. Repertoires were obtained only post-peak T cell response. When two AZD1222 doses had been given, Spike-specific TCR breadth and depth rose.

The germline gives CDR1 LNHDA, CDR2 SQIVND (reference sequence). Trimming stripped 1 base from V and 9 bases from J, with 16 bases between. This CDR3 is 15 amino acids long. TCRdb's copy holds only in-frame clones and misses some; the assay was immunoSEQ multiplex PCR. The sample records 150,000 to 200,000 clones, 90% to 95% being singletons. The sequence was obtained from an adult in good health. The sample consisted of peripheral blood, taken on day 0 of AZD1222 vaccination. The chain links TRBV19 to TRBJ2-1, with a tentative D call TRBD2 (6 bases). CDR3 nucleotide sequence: TGTGCCAGTAGTATAGCTGGGACTCAACGGGGTGAGCAGTTCTTC. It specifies CASSIAGTQRGEQFF. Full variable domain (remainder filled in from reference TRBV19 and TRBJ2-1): DGGITQSPKYLFRKEGQNVTLSCEQNLNHDAMYWYRQDPGQGLRLIYYSQIVNDFQKGDIAEGYSVSREKKESFPLTVTSAQKNPTAFYLCASSIAGTQRGEQFFGPGTRLTVL.